This T cell receptor beta chain was observed in a study of OX40 agonist ivuxolimab in advanced cancers. The overall study: The patients received agonistic anti-OX40 (CD134) antibody ivuxolimab.

TCRdb keeps only in-frame clones here, not all; method: immunoSEQ multiplex PCR. The repertoire holds about 120,000 clones, 75% to 90% seen once, with about 0.55% in the top ten. V lost 2 bases and J lost 1, with 8 bases in between. CDR3 length: 14 amino acids. Germline CDR1 MNHNY, CDR2 SVGAGI (reference sequence). This TCR derives from an adult with an advanced solid tumor such as melanoma, head and neck, liver or kidney cancer. The rearrangement uses TRBV6-6 and TRBJ1-1; tentative D call: TRBD1 (5 bases). The sample was CD4+ or CD8+ T cells sorted from blood, taken in a trial of the OX40 agonist ivuxolimab. CDR3 in DNA: TGTGCCAGCAGTTACACAGGCCGGAACACTGAAGCTTTCTTT. It encodes CASSYTGRNTEAFF.